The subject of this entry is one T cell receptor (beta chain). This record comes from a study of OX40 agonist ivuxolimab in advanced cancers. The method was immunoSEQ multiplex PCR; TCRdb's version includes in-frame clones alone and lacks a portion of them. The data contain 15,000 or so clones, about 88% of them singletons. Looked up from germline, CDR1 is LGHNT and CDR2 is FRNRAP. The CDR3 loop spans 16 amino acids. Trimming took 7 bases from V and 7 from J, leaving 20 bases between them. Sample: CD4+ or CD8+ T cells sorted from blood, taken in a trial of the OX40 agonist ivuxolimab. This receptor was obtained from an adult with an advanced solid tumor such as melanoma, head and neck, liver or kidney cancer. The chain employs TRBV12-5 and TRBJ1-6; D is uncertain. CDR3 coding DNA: TGTGCTAGTGCCCATACCCCCCTCCGGGGAAATTCACCCCTCCACTTT. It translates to CASAHTPLRGNSPLHF.